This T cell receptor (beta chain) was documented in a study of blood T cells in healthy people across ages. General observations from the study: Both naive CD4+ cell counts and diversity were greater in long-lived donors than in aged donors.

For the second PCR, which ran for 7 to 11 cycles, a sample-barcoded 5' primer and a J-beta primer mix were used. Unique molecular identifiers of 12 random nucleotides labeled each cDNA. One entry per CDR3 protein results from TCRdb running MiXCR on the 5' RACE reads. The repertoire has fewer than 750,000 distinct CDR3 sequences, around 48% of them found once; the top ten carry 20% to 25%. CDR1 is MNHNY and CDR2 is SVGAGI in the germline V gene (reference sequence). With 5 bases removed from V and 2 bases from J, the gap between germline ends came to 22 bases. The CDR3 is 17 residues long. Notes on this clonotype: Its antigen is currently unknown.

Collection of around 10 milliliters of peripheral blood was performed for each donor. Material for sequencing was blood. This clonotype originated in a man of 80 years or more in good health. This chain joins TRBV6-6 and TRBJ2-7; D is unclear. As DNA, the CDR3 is TGTGCCAGCAGTCCCCCGGTATACAGATTTTTAACCTACGAGCAGTACTTC. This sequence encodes CASSPPVYRFLTYEQYF.